The 15 T cell receptor beta chains below come from one sample, sequenced in a study of blood T cells in healthy people across ages. A J-beta primer mix and a sample-barcoded 5' primer were used in a second PCR of about 6 to 12 cycles. TCRdb called the 5' RACE reads again in MiXCR, with one record for every CDR3 protein. The sample consists of under 800,000 distinct CDR3 sequences, approximately 43% of them appearing once. The sequenced material came from blood. Receptors were obtained from a woman aged 55-70 years in good health.

The chain links TRBV7-9 to TRBJ2-5; TRBD2 aligns across 7 bases. V shed 4 bases, J shed 1 base, and the junction held 9 bases outside the gene matches. The CDR3 has 16 amino acids. Germline CDR1 SEHNR, CDR2 FQNEAQ (reference sequence). CDR3 amino acids: CASSSASGDRQETQYF. The CDR3 DNA reads as TGTGCCAGCAGCTCAGCAAGCGGGGACCGCCAAGAGACCCAGTACTTC.

The V and J genes are TRBV3-1 and TRBJ1-2, with 7 bases matching TRBD1. There are 14 residues in the CDR3. V gave up 7 bases and J gave up 8 bases; unmatched junction bases: 13. Germline V gene data show CDR1 as LGHDT and CDR2 as YNNKEL (reference sequence). In DNA, the CDR3 is TGTGCCAGCATCCCATCCGGACAGGCCCGGGGCTACACCTTC. It specifies CASIPSGQARGYTF.

This chain connects TRBV7-9 to TRBJ1-4, with D unresolved. The CDR3 length is 14 residues. Germline V gene lookup returns CDR1 SEHNR and CDR2 FQNEAQ (reference sequence). V was cut by 5 bases and J by 7 bases, with 14 bases left in between. CDR3 protein: CASSPRDPGEKLFF. The CDR3 DNA follows: TGTGCCAGCAGCCCGCGGGATCCGGGTGAAAAACTGTTTTTT.

Details on this clonotype: A much larger clone differs by one base, so this may be a read error. The rearrangement joins TRBV6-6 to TRBJ2-5, with TRBD2 matching 7 bases. CDR1 is MNHNY and CDR2 is SVGAGI in the germline V gene (reference sequence). Germline trimming cut 5 bases from V and 11 bases from J; bases unmatched to any gene: 17. This CDR3 region has 15 residues. The CDR3 region has the DNA TGTGCCAGCAGTGACCGGGGGGTAGTATACAATGAGCAGTACTTC. This sequence encodes CASSDRGVVYNEQYF.

This rearrangement joins TRBV20-1 to TRBJ2-3, with 7 bases aligning to TRBD2. This CDR3 has 16 residues. Trimming removed 0 bases from V and 2 bases from J; junction bases left unmatched: 8. Germline loops: CDR1 DFQATT, CDR2 SNEGSKA (reference sequence). The chain's CDR3 is CSAREWRGRVTDTQYF. CDR3 nucleotide sequence: TGCAGTGCTAGAGAGTGGCGCGGGAGAGTCACAGATACGCAGTATTTT.

The chain couples TRBV7-2 to TRBJ2-1; the D gene could be TRBD1 or TRBD2 (5 bases each). The CDR3 length is 13 residues. CDR1 is SGHTA, CDR2 FQGNSA, per germline. Trimming shortened V by 5 bases and J by 13 bases, and 18 bases separated the two germline ends. CDR3 DNA: TGTGCCAGCAGCCCCGTCGGGGACGCAAAACAGTTCTTC. Encoded protein: CASSPVGDAKQFF. The full variable domain, in which reference TRBV7-2 and TRBJ2-1 provide the parts outside the CDR3, is GAGVSQSPSNKVTEKGKDVELRCDPISGHTALYWYRQSLGQGLEFLIYFQGNSAPDKSGLPSDRFSAERTGGSVSTLTIQRTQQEDSAVYLCASSPVGDAKQFFGPGTRLTVL.

In this sample, this clonotype turned up a few times. The chain joins TRBV2 to TRBJ2-5, with 10 bases identical to TRBD1. The CDR3 extends over 14 amino acids. V was pared by 6 bases and J by 1 base, with 2 bases of the junction left unmatched. Germline assignment: CDR1 SNHLY and CDR2 FYNNEI. The CDR3 loop is CASRRTGGQETQYF. The DNA of the CDR3 is TGTGCCAGCAGAAGGACAGGGGGCCAAGAGACCCAGTACTTC.

The V call is TRBV7-2, the J call TRBJ1-5, with 7 bases fitting TRBD1. V lost 4 bases, J lost 5 bases, and 5 bases stayed unmatched. From germline, CDR1 is SGHTA and CDR2 FQGNSA. The CDR3 loop spans 14 amino acids. CDR3 sequence: CASSSDRAHQPQHF. The CDR3 region has the DNA TGTGCCAGCAGCTCAGACAGGGCTCATCAGCCCCAGCATTTT. Full variable domain (rest looked up from reference TRBV7-2 and TRBJ1-5): GAGVSQSPSNKVTEKGKDVELRCDPISGHTALYWYRQSLGQGLEFLIYFQGNSAPDKSGLPSDRFSAERTGGSVSTLTIQRTQQEDSAVYLCASSSDRAHQPQHFGDGTRLSIL.

This clonotype has just one count. This may be a read error: a much more frequent sequence differs by one nucleotide. The J gene is TRBJ2-5, the V gene TRBV9, with TRBD2 matching over 10 bases. CDR1 is SGDLS, CDR2 YYNGEE, per germline. The CDR3 loop spans 15 amino acids. V lost 4 bases to trimming and J lost 5 bases; unmatched junction nucleotides: 8. DNA for the CDR3: TGTGCCAGCAGCATAGCGGGAGGACTAGCGGAGACCCAGTACTTC. Its protein is CASSIAGGLAETQYF. Full variable domain (outside the CDR3, taken from reference TRBV9 and TRBJ2-5): DSGVTQTPKHLITATGQRVTLRCSPRSGDLSVYWYQQSLDQGLQFLIQYYNGEERAKGNILERFSAQQFPDLHSELNLSSLELGDSALYFCASSIAGGLAETQYFGPGTRLLVL.

This clonotype was observed a handful of times. The V call is TRBV20-1, the J call TRBJ2-1; 8 nucleotides match TRBD1. Trimming removed 5 bases from V and 6 bases from J; junction bases left unmatched: 9. The CDR3 is 14 amino acids. CDR1 is DFQATT, CDR2 SNEGSKA, per germline (reference sequence). The CDR3 DNA reads TGCAGTGCTGCGGACAGGGTGGTATTCAATGAGCAGTTCTTC. Encoded protein: CSAADRVVFNEQFF.

As concerns this clonotype: One junction end disagrees with the germline gene, perhaps due to a read error. The chain combines TRBV25-1 with TRBJ2-7; D possibly uses TRBD1 or TRBD2 (6 bases each). CDR1 MGHDK and CDR2 SYGVNS come from the germline V gene. This CDR3 has 15 residues. The CDR3 bases are TGTGTCAGCAGTGGGTCAAGGGGGGACTCCTACGAGCAGTACTTC. It translates to CVSSGSRGDSYEQYF.

The CDR3: CASSHSGTSGGSGLFF. CDR3 DNA sequence: TGTGCCAGCAGCCATTCCGGGACTAGCGGGGGCTCTGGACTGTTTTTT. The chain links TRBV3-1 to TRBJ2-2, with 14 bases aligning to TRBD2. The V segment lost 3 bases and the J segment 14 bases; nucleotides outside the gene matches: 11. There are 16 residues in the CDR3. Germline V gene lookup returns CDR1 LGHDT and CDR2 YNNKEL (reference sequence).

This clonotype was seen at least ten times. V gene TRBV15 combines with J gene TRBJ1-2, with 9 bases lining up with TRBD1. The CDR3 spans 16 residues. V lost 0 bases, J lost 6 bases, and 8 bases stayed unmatched. The V gene's germline CDR1 is LNHNV and CDR2 YYDKDF (reference sequence). CDR3 residues: CATSRDLGQGGNGYTF. The CDR3 DNA follows: TGTGCCACCAGCAGAGATTTGGGACAGGGAGGGAATGGCTACACCTTC.

V is TRBV10-3 and J is TRBJ1-4, with D tentatively TRBD1 (5 bases). CDR1 and CDR2 from the germline V gene are ENHRY and SYGVKD. V was shortened by 5 bases and J by 5 bases, with 18 bases between the two germline ends. The CDR3 loop spans 16 amino acids. The CDR3 nucleotides are TGTGCCATCAGTTCCCCTGGGGCGGGGAACAATGAAAAACTGTTTTTT. This codes for CAISSPGAGNNEKLFF.

This clonotype was observed a few times. A much larger clonotype is one base distant, so this may be a read error. The V gene is TRBV28, the J gene TRBJ2-3; tentative D call: TRBD2 (5 bases). Germline V gene lookup returns CDR1 MDHEN and CDR2 SYDVKM. Trimming removed 3 bases from V and 7 bases from J, with 17 bases in between. The CDR3 runs to 15 residues. CDR3 protein: CASSFARAELNTQYF. DNA of the CDR3: TGTGCCAGCAGTTTTGCACGAGCGGAGTTAAATACGCAGTATTTT.